The 5 T cell receptor beta chains listed next were all sequenced from one sample in a study of cytomegalovirus exposure and HLA in healthy donors. Amplification used 60 Vbeta primers and 13 Jbeta primers. Sequencing was performed with immunoSEQ multiplex PCR; in TCRdb, only in-frame clones are kept and a portion is missing. The sample holds over 200,000 clones, 75% to 90% seen once. The sequencing sample was made of PBMCs. These receptor sequences come from a woman under 30 in good health and CMV-seronegative.

This chain joins TRBV4-2 and TRBJ2-5; TRBD2 aligns across 12 bases. Trimming at V came to 0 bases and at J to 7 bases, leaving 6 bases not matched to a gene. The CDR3 consists of 16 residues. Germline loops: CDR1 LGHNA, CDR2 YNFKEQ. The CDR3: CASSQENLAGGWTQYF. The CDR3, as DNA: TGTGCCAGCAGCCAAGAGAATCTAGCGGGGGGGTGGACCCAGTACTTC.

V gene TRBV7-9 combines with J gene TRBJ1-2; 8 bases match TRBD1. Looked up from germline, CDR1 is SEHNR and CDR2 is FQNEAQ (reference sequence). Trimming took 4 bases from V and 7 from J; bases not matched to a gene: 8. This CDR3 region has 14 residues. CDR3: CASSSLDRVGGYTF. CDR3 bases: TGTGCCAGCAGCTCCTTGGACAGGGTTGGTGGCTACACCTTC.

The chain couples TRBV10-1 to TRBJ1-2; weak D call: TRBD1 (5 bases). V was cut by 8 bases and J by 2 bases, with 9 bases left in between. CDR1 is WNHNN, CDR2 SYGVQD, per germline (reference sequence). This CDR3 spans 12 amino acids. The CDR3 nucleotides are TGCGCCAGCCCCCGGGGGAACTATGGCTACACCTTC. It encodes CASPRGNYGYTF.

This clone was recorded only once. The chain uses TRBV10-1 and TRBJ2-3; D unresolved. This CDR3 spans 13 amino acids. Trimming cost V 3 bases and J 3 bases, with 7 bases left between them. CDR1 is WNHNN, CDR2 SYGVQD, per germline (reference sequence). The CDR3 DNA reads as TGCGCCAGCAGTGATGCGGTTACAGATACGCAGTATTTT. Encoded protein: CASSDAVTDTQYF.

The chain couples TRBV7-2 to TRBJ1-3, with a tentative D call TRBD1 (5 bases). The germline gives CDR1 SGHTA, CDR2 FQGNSA. Trimming removed 2 bases at V and 4 bases at J, with 9 bases between. The CDR3 covers 14 residues. The CDR3 loop reads CASSLQGSGNTIYF. CDR3 bases: TGTGCCAGCAGCTTACAGGGCTCGGGAAACACCATATATTTT.